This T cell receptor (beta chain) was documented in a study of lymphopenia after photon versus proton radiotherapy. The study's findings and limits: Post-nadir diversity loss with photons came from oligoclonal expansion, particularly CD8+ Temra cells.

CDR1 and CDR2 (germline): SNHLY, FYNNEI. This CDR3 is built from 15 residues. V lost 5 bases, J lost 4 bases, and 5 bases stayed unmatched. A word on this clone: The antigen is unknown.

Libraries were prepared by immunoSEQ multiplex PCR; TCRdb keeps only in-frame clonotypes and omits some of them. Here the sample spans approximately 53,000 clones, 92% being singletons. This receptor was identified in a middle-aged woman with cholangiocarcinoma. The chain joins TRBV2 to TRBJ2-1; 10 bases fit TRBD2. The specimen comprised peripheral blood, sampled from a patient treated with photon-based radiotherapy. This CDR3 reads CASSPRTSGYNEQFF. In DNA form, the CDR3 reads TGTGCCAGCAGTCCCCGGACTAGCGGTTACAATGAGCAGTTCTTC.